Each of the 19 T cell receptor beta chains below was sequenced from the same sample in a study of blood T cell repertoires in COVID-19. TCRdb's copy holds only in-frame clones and misses some; the assay was immunoSEQ multiplex PCR. The top ten hold over 25% of the sample, which has some 11,000 clones, approximately 73% seen once. The sample was peripheral blood. These receptors came from a human donor in a cohort sampled during active COVID-19.

The rearrangement links TRBV7-2 to TRBJ2-7, with a weak D call TRBD1 (5 bases). The CDR3 sequence is 13 residues long. V was pared by 3 bases and J by 3 bases, with 9 bases between. CDR1 is SGHTA, CDR2 FQGNSA, per germline. Here the CDR3 DNA reads TGTGCCAGCAGCTTTATACAGGACTACGAGCAGTACTTC. It encodes CASSFIQDYEQYF.

This rearrangement joins TRBV21-1 to TRBJ2-2; the DNA was not used to check the table's D call, TRBD2. TRBV21-1 is noted as a pseudogene. The CDR3 is 22 amino acids. CDR3 nucleotides: TGTGCCAGCAGCGAACGGGACAGTTCAATGCCCCGAGCGGGGGGGAGGACCGGGGAGCTGTTTTTT. Protein sequence: CASSERDSSMPRAGGRTGELFF.

CDR3 residues: CATRGTGKSYEQYF. The DNA for the CDR3 is TGTGCCACCAGGGGAACAGGGAAGTCCTACGAGCAGTACTTC. The J gene is TRBJ2-7, the V gene TRBV28, with D tentatively TRBD1 (6 bases). CDR1 and CDR2 from the germline V gene are MDHEN and SYDVKM. Trimming pared 10 bases from V and 1 base from J, leaving 17 bases between. CDR3 size: 14 residues.

V gene TRBV7-9 combines with J gene TRBJ1-4; TRBD1 agrees at 8 bases. Per germline, CDR1 SEHNR and CDR2 FQNEAQ (reference sequence). The CDR3 is 16 residues long. Trimming took 1 base from V and 3 from J; bases not matched to a gene: 4. This CDR3 reads CASSLVWTGSNEKLFF. The DNA of the CDR3 is TGTGCCAGCAGCTTAGTTTGGACAGGGTCTAATGAAAAACTGTTTTTT.

The rearrangement joins TRBV5-1 to TRBJ2-5, with unresolved D. The CDR3 contains 12 residues. V lost 5 bases and J 5 bases, leaving 10 bases between the germline ends. Germline V CDR1 and CDR2: SGHRS, YFSETQ. This CDR3 reads CASSYPRETQYF. The CDR3 nucleotides are TGCGCCAGCAGTTACCCCCGGGAGACCCAGTACTTC.

This clone has just a few counts. The chain is built from TRBV13 and TRBJ1-6; 9 nucleotides align to TRBD1. The trim removed 5 bases at V and 5 bases at J, leaving 4 bases unmatched. Per the germline V gene, CDR1 is PRHDT and CDR2 is FYEKMQ (reference sequence). This CDR3 has 15 residues. CDR3 sequence: CASSLGDRDNSPLHF. Here the CDR3 DNA reads TGTGCCAGCAGCCTGGGGGACAGGGATAATTCACCCCTCCACTTT. The variable domain in full, with the rest retrieved from reference TRBV13 and TRBJ1-6, is AAGVIQSPRHLIKEKRETATLKCYPIPRHDTVYWYQQGPGQDPQFLISFYEKMQSDKGSIPDRFSAQQFSDYHSELNMSSLELGDSALYFCASSLGDRDNSPLHFGNGTRLTVT.

The chain carries TRBV11-2 and TRBJ2-5; 8 nucleotides line up with TRBD1. CDR3 length: 16 residues. The germline V gene has CDR1 SGHAT and CDR2 FQNNGV. The trim removed 5 bases at V and 1 base at J, leaving 9 bases unmatched. The CDR3 DNA reads as TGTGCCAGCAGCATCGACAGGGGCCACCCCCAAGAGACCCAGTACTTC. Translated: CASSIDRGHPQETQYF.

The chain combines TRBV30 with TRBJ2-7, with 7 bases identical to TRBD1. With 3 bases clipped from V and 5 bases from J, the junction kept 4 bases outside the gene matches. The germline V gene has CDR1 GTSNPN and CDR2 SVGIG (reference sequence). The CDR3 has 12 residues. The CDR3 nucleotides are TGTGCCTGGAGCGCGACAGGGCACGAGCAGTACTTC. Translation gives CAWSATGHEQYF.

The V and J genes are TRBV10-2 and TRBJ2-7; 7 bases align to TRBD2. Germline trimming cut 6 bases from V and 0 bases from J; bases unmatched to any gene: 8. CDR1 and CDR2 (germline): WSHSY, SAAADI. This CDR3 is built from 15 residues. CDR3 nucleotides: TGCGCCAGCAGGGCGAGCGGGACCTACTCCTACGAGCAGTACTTC. Amino acid sequence: CASRASGTYSYEQYF.

The chain is built from TRBV18 and TRBJ1-3; 9 bases align to TRBD1. The CDR3 length is 19 residues. In germline, CDR1 is KGHSH, CDR2 LQKENI. The V gene end was trimmed by 3 bases and the J gene end by 5 bases; junction bases not matched to a gene: 17. The CDR3 protein is CASSPPREDRGALRNTIYF. Written as DNA, the CDR3 is TGTGCCAGCTCACCCCCAAGAGAGGACAGGGGCGCGCTCCGAAACACCATATATTTT.

The rearrangement links TRBV4-2 to TRBJ1-2; 9 bases map to TRBD1. The trim removed 0 bases at V and 8 bases at J, leaving 4 bases unmatched. Germline-derived CDR1 and CDR2 are LGHNA and YNFKEQ. The CDR3 spans 14 residues. The DNA for the CDR3 is TGTGCCAGCAGCCAAGATGGGGACAGGGTGGGCTACACCTTC. Translating it yields CASSQDGDRVGYTF.

This sequence joins TRBV27 and TRBJ2-6; 10 bases line up with TRBD1. The CDR3 is made up of 17 amino acids. With 1 base clipped from V and 4 bases from J, the junction kept 4 bases outside the gene matches. CDR1 is MNHEY and CDR2 is SMNVEV in the germline V gene (reference sequence). DNA for the CDR3: TGTGCCAGCAGTTTATTGGGACAGGGGACCGGGGCCAACGTCCTGACTTTC. As protein: CASSLLGQGTGANVLTF.

The table lists this clone with a count of one. The chain links TRBV5-4 to TRBJ2-5; TRBD1 matches 7 bases. V trimming: 0 bases; J trimming: 2 bases; junction bases outside the gene matches: 1. The length of the CDR3 is 14 residues. The V gene's germline CDR1 is SGHNT and CDR2 YYREEE (reference sequence). As DNA, the CDR3 is TGTGCCAGCAGCTTGGGGGGACAGCAAGAGACCCAGTACTTC. Translation gives CASSLGGQQETQYF. Supplemented by reference TRBV5-4 and TRBJ2-5, the full variable domain reads ETGVTQSPTHLIKTRGQQVTLRCSSQSGHNTVSWYQQALGQGPQFIFQYYREEENGRGNFPPRFSGLQFPNYSSELNVNALELDDSALYLCASSLGGQQETQYFGPGTRLLVL.

V gene TRBV5-5 combines with J gene TRBJ1-6, with D maybe TRBD1 (5 bases). The V end was cut by 1 base, the J end by 2 bases, with 16 bases between. In germline, CDR1 is SGHKS, CDR2 YYEKEE (reference sequence). The CDR3 loop spans 18 amino acids. The CDR3 sequence: CASSLSGDGAAYNSPLHF. For the CDR3, the DNA is TGTGCCAGCAGCTTGAGCGGGGACGGGGCGGCCTATAATTCACCCCTCCACTTT.

The chain combines TRBV7-2 with TRBJ2-7; the match to TRBD2 covers 9 bases. Germline assignment: CDR1 SGHTA and CDR2 FQGNSA. The V and J ends lost 5 bases and 2 bases, in that order; junction bases with no gene match: 4. The CDR3 sequence is 14 residues long. CDR3 amino acids: CASSPRLAAYEQYF. As DNA, the CDR3 is TGTGCCAGCAGCCCCCGACTAGCGGCCTACGAGCAGTACTTC.

CDR3 region: CASSSPGFYEQYF. DNA for the CDR3: TGTGCCAGCAGCTCTCCAGGGTTCTACGAGCAGTACTTC. J is TRBJ2-7 and V is TRBV11-1; the D gene is possibly TRBD1 (5 bases). CDR3 length equals 13 residues. V lost 4 bases, J lost 3 bases, and 10 bases lay in between. CDR1 SGHAT and CDR2 FQDESV come from the germline V gene (reference sequence).

For the CDR3, the DNA is TGTGCCAGCAGCTCACACAGGGGGGTGTTCGAGCAGTACTTC. Protein sequence: CASSSHRGVFEQYF. The chain carries TRBV7-9 and TRBJ2-7; 8 positions match TRBD1. The ends lost 4 bases at V and 6 bases at J; junction bases unmatched: 8. Germline CDR1 SEHNR, CDR2 FQNEAQ (reference sequence). CDR3 length equals 14 residues.

The chain has TRBV2 and TRBJ1-4; no clear D. CDR3 length equals 15 residues. Trimming pared 7 bases from V and 0 bases from J, leaving 12 bases between. CDR1 and CDR2 from the germline V gene are SNHLY and FYNNEI. CDR3 residues: CASTGTLATNEKLFF. CDR3 DNA: TGTGCCAGCACGGGAACTTTAGCAACTAATGAAAAACTGTTTTTT.

The chain uses TRBV21-1 and TRBJ2-5; TRBD1, as called in the table, went unchecked against the DNA. TRBV21-1 is labeled a pseudogene. The CDR3 consists of 15 residues. CDR3 DNA sequence: TGTGCCAGCAGCAAAGAGGCGTCACAGAGAGAGACCCAGTACTTC. Amino acid sequence: CASSKEASQRETQYF.